This T cell receptor (beta chain) was retrieved from a study of cytotoxic CD8 clonotypes in ibrutinib-treated CLL. In its sample, this clone was seen many times. The germline V gene has CDR1 MDHEN and CDR2 SYDVKM. V was pared by 3 bases and J by 7 bases, with 7 bases of the junction left unmatched. The CDR3 is made up of 15 amino acids. The data were produced by immunoSEQ multiplex PCR, yet TCRdb's version contains in-frame clones alone and is incomplete. The sample records 120,000 to 150,000 clones, approximately 90% being singletons. The genes are TRBV28 and TRBJ2-2; 8 nucleotides align to TRBD2. The sample consisted of PBMCs, taken after 12 months of ibrutinib treatment. This clonotype was sampled from a human donor with chronic lymphocytic leukemia. CDR3: CASSLVGLGGGELFF. CDR3 coding DNA: TGTGCCAGCAGTTTGGTGGGACTAGGGGGCGGGGAGCTGTTTTTT.